The clone carrying this T cell receptor (beta chain) has just a few counts. What it recognizes is unknown. Unique molecular identifiers tagged the TCR beta cDNA libraries. One entry per CDR3 protein results from TCRdb running MiXCR on the PCR reads. This table holds roughly 540,000 distinct CDR3 sequences, around 34% found once. This sample is part of a study of post-analysis software for immune sequencing data. Study context: Several disease courses (relapsing-remitting, secondary progressive and progressive-relapsing) of multiple sclerosis were included.

Study conclusions and caveats: F measure grouped same-batch samples tightly together. In patients, TRBV5-6, TRBV5-1 and TRBV20-1 belonged to five TRBV segments found more frequently than in controls.

V lost 4 bases and J lost 6; bases outside the gene matches: 9. The CDR3 is 14 residues long. Germline CDR1 SGHRS, CDR2 YFSETQ. This clonotype was sampled from a girl aged 2-17 years with multiple sclerosis. The rearrangement links TRBV5-1 to TRBJ2-7; 8 nucleotides match TRBD1. Sequenced input: blood. The CDR3 bases are TGCGCCAGCAGCGAGGACAGGGTTCCGTCCGAGCAGTACTTC. This translates into CASSEDRVPSEQYF.